Each of the 31 T cell receptor beta chains below was sequenced from the same sample in a study of low-dose radiotherapy and immunotherapy resistance in tumors. Gene-specific TRAV and TRBV primers were used for first-strand cDNA, covering alpha and beta chains. With a constant-region primer and a V-primer adapter, TCRs were subjected to approximately 20 PCR cycles of amplification. TCRdb redid the calling of the reads with MiXCR, one entry per CDR3 protein. The sample records tens of thousands of distinct CDR3 sequences, 25% being singletons. Time point of the sample: before trial treatment. The input for sequencing was PBMCs, taken before treatment. The receptors come from a male donor with prostate cancer.

This clonotype was recorded at least ten times. The chain recombines TRBV15 with TRBJ1-2, with D possibly matching TRBD1 (5 bases). The CDR3 sequence is 15 residues long. The germline V gene has CDR1 LNHNV and CDR2 YYDKDF (reference sequence). V was pared by 4 bases and J by 0 bases, with 12 bases between. The CDR3 sequence: CATSTGTGANYGYTF. The CDR3, as DNA: TGTGCCACCAGCACCGGGACCGGAGCTAACTATGGCTACACCTTC. Supplemented by reference TRBV15 and TRBJ1-2, the full variable domain reads DAMVIQNPRYQVTQFGKPVTLSCSQTLNHNVMYWYQQKSSQAPKLLFHYYDKDFNNEADTPDNFQSRRPNTSFCFLDIRSPGLGDTAMYLCATSTGTGANYGYTFGSGTRLTVV.

About this clonotype itself: A far more abundant clone sits one base away, making this likely a read error. The chain combines TRBV5-1 with TRBJ2-7, with 7 bases identical to TRBD2. This CDR3 has 16 residues. Germline loops: CDR1 SGHRS, CDR2 YFSETQ. V was pared by 0 bases and J by 7 bases, with 13 bases of the junction left unmatched. CDR3 bases: TGCGCCAGCAGCTTGGCCTTCGCTAGCGGCCACAATGAGCAGTACTTC. This translates into CASSLAFASGHNEQYF.

This clonotype occurred many times. This chain uses TRBV14 with TRBJ2-6, with 8 bases fitting TRBD2. V was clipped by 2 bases and J by 0 bases; unmatched bases: 9. This CDR3 comprises 19 residues. Per the germline V gene, CDR1 is SGHDN and CDR2 is FVKESK. This CDR3 reads CASSQLEAGVLSGANVLTF. The CDR3 DNA sequence: TGTGCCAGCAGCCAATTAGAAGCGGGGGTCCTCTCTGGGGCCAACGTCCTGACTTTC.

This clonotype was seen at least ten times. The V and J genes are TRBV5-1 and TRBJ1-2; D unresolved. Deletions cut 3 bases from V and 1 base from J, with 13 bases between. The CDR3 spans 15 residues. CDR1 is SGHRS and CDR2 is YFSETQ in the germline V gene. The CDR3 spells CASSSSATGNYGYTF. The CDR3 region has the DNA TGCGCCAGCAGCTCATCTGCGACCGGTAACTATGGCTACACCTTC.

This clonotype was observed a handful of times. The chain couples TRBV29-1 to TRBJ2-1; D remains unclear. Germline CDR1 and CDR2: SQVTM and ANQGSEA. This CDR3 contains 11 residues. V shed 5 bases and J shed 7 bases, with 9 bases lying between them. CDR3 coding DNA: TGCAGCGTTATTAAATCAAATGAGCAGTTCTTC. It translates to CSVIKSNEQFF.

Turning to this clonotype: Given a far larger clone just one base away, this is likely a sequencing read error. The chain carries TRBV5-3 and TRBJ2-6; 7 bases are a match to TRBD1. TRBV5-3 is identified as an open reading frame with a role that is uncertain. V shed 9 bases, J shed 2 bases, and the junction held 11 bases outside the gene matches. The CDR3 has 16 amino acids. DNA of the CDR3: TGTGCCAACAGCAAAGACAGGGTGACTGGGGCCAACGTCCTGACTTTC. This translates into CANSKDRVTGANVLTF.

In regard to this clonotype: A far larger clone is a single base away, which makes a read error likely. The chain couples TRBV6-8 to TRBJ2-7; D possibly corresponds to TRBD1 (6 bases). This CDR3 contains 13 residues. Looked up from germline, CDR1 is MNHGY and CDR2 is SAAAGT. The CDR3 sequence: CASSRTVSYEEYF. The CDR3 coding sequence is TGTGCCAGCAGTCGGACAGTCTCCTACGAGGAGTACTTC.

This clonotype has just a few counts. This chain uses TRBV14 with TRBJ1-2; D unclear. Trimming took off 0 bases at V and 4 bases at J, with 6 bases between the two ends. The CDR3 has 13 amino acids. The germline gives CDR1 SGHDN, CDR2 FVKESK. This CDR3 reads CASSQERTYGYTF. The CDR3 nucleotides read TGTGCCAGCAGCCAAGAAAGGACCTATGGCTACACCTTC.

The sample holds many counts of this clonotype. This rearrangement joins TRBV29-1 to TRBJ1-2, with D unclear. Per the germline V gene, CDR1 is SQVTM and CDR2 is ANQGSEA. Trimming stripped 7 bases from V and 8 bases from J, with 14 bases between. This CDR3 has 11 amino acids. CDR3 loop: CSDDRVGGYTF. Written as DNA, the CDR3 is TGCAGCGACGACCGGGTCGGCGGCTACACCTTC.

This clonotype was picked up many times. The V gene is TRBV5-1, the J gene TRBJ2-7; D possibly uses TRBD1 or TRBD2 (5 bases each). Germline values: CDR1 SGHRS, CDR2 YFSETQ. Deletions cut 4 bases from V and 0 bases from J, with 14 bases between. CDR3 size: 15 residues. The CDR3 loop is CASSLHRDRSYEQYF. The DNA of the CDR3 is TGCGCCAGCAGCCTTCACCGGGACCGCTCCTACGAGCAGTACTTC. The full variable domain, rest sourced from reference TRBV5-1 and TRBJ2-7, is KAGVTQTPRYLIKTRGQQVTLSCSPISGHRSVSWYQQTPGQGLQFLFEYFSETQRNKGNFPGRFSGRQFSNSRSEMNVSTLELGDSALYLCASSLHRDRSYEQYFGPGTRLTVT.

In its sample, this clonotype was seen many times. The CDR3 DNA reads TGTGCCAGCAGTTTGGTAGGGGTTGAGCAGTTCTTC. This sequence encodes CASSLVGVEQFF. The V call is TRBV12-3 or TRBV12-4, the J call TRBJ2-1; D perhaps matches TRBD1 (5 bases). The CDR3 has 12 amino acids. The ends were cut back, 3 bases at V and 9 bases at J, with 9 bases in the middle.

There are a few counts of this clonotype. The J gene is TRBJ1-1, the V gene TRBV5-1, with D maybe TRBD1 (5 bases). The V gene lost 7 bases and the J gene lost 0 bases, with 7 bases spanning the gap. This CDR3 is 12 amino acids long. Germline V gene lookup returns CDR1 SGHRS and CDR2 YFSETQ. As DNA, the CDR3 is TGCGCCAGCGGGACGGTGAACACTGAAGCTTTCTTT. This gives the protein CASGTVNTEAFF.

This clonotype showed up many times. V is TRBV29-1 and J is TRBJ1-3; the D is unclear. The CDR3 loop spans 13 amino acids. CDR1 and CDR2 (germline): SQVTM, ANQGSEA. V lost 6 bases and J 0 bases, leaving 9 bases between the germline ends. CDR3 nucleotide sequence: TGCAGCGTGTCGTTCATCTCTGGAAACACCATATATTTT. It specifies CSVSFISGNTIYF.

This clonotype was counted at least ten times. The V call is TRBV30, the J call TRBJ2-1; TRBD2 aligns across 10 bases. Germline lookup yields CDR1 GTSNPN and CDR2 SVGIG (reference sequence). CDR3 length: 13 amino acids. J lost 9 bases, V lost 8 bases, and 10 bases had no gene match. The CDR3 DNA reads TGTGCCGGCTATAGCGGGAGGAGTACTGAGCAGTTCTTC. Its protein product is CAGYSGRSTEQFF.

This clonotype showed up many times. The chain recombines TRBV30 with TRBJ1-2; TRBD1 aligns across 7 bases. CDR3 length: 13 amino acids. Per germline, CDR1 GTSNPN and CDR2 SVGIG (reference sequence). The trim removed 5 bases at V and 7 bases at J, leaving 10 bases unmatched. CDR3 region: CAWSRDRPFGYTF. The CDR3 DNA is TGTGCCTGGTCCCGGGACAGACCTTTTGGCTACACCTTC.

Remarks on this clonotype: A far larger clone is one nucleotide away, so this likely arose from a read error. The chain links TRBV5-1 to TRBJ2-1; 12 bases map to TRBD2. V shed 0 bases and J 10 bases; nucleotides not matched to a gene: 5. The germline gives CDR1 SGHRS, CDR2 YFSETQ. CDR3 length equals 15 residues. The CDR3 reads CASSLEGLAGREQFF. The CDR3 DNA follows: TGCGCCAGCAGCTTGGAAGGACTAGCGGGACGGGAGCAGTTCTTC.

This clonotype was recorded at least ten times. The CDR3 DNA follows: TGTGCCAGCAGGGCGGGGGACTCTAACTATGGCTACACCTTC. It codes for CASRAGDSNYGYTF. The chain is built from TRBV12-3 or TRBV12-4 and TRBJ1-2; TRBD1 might be the D (5 bases). This CDR3 has 14 residues. V lost 6 bases and J 0 bases, leaving 11 bases between the germline ends.

The table lists this clonotype with many counts. The rearrangement uses TRBV7-9 and TRBJ1-2; a possible D gene is TRBD1 (6 bases). CDR1 is SEHNR and CDR2 is FQNEAQ in the germline V gene (reference sequence). There are 13 residues in the CDR3. V lost 5 bases to trimming and J lost 5 bases, with 12 bases between them. CDR3 residues: CASSPDRGYGYTF. The CDR3 DNA reads as TGTGCCAGCAGCCCGGACAGAGGTTATGGCTACACCTTC.

This clonotype was found many times. This chain links TRBV12-3 or TRBV12-4 with TRBJ1-1, with D possibly matching TRBD1 (6 bases). Trimming pared 7 bases from V and 5 bases from J, leaving 14 bases between. This CDR3 spans 13 amino acids. The DNA for the CDR3 is TGTGCCAGCAACCAGGGGCCAGGGACTGAAGCTTTCTTT. This sequence encodes CASNQGPGTEAFF.

This clonotype was detected many times. V is TRBV28 and J is TRBJ1-1; D is ambiguous. The germline V gene encodes CDR1 MDHEN and CDR2 SYDVKM. Trimming removed 5 bases from V and 7 bases from J, with 17 bases in between. The CDR3 totals 14 residues. CDR3 in amino acids: CASSSPPAHFEAFF. CDR3 nucleotide sequence: TGTGCCAGCAGTAGCCCGCCCGCACACTTTGAAGCTTTCTTT.

This clonotype appeared many times. The chain combines TRBV29-1 with TRBJ2-2; 9 bases are a match to TRBD1. Trimming took 4 bases from V and 3 from J; bases not matched to a gene: 9. The CDR3 spans 16 residues. In germline, CDR1 is SQVTM, CDR2 ANQGSEA. The CDR3 region is CSVAIPDRGDTGELFF. CDR3 coding DNA: TGCAGCGTTGCCATCCCGGACAGGGGCGACACCGGGGAGCTGTTTTTT.

The sample holds many counts of this clonotype. This rearrangement joins TRBV27 to TRBJ2-7, with D unclear. Germline CDR1 MNHEY, CDR2 SMNVEV (reference sequence). The CDR3 is made up of 11 amino acids. The V end lost 3 bases, the J end lost 6 bases, and 6 bases lay between the germline ends. CDR3 sequence: CASSFLAEQYF. The CDR3 nucleotides are TGTGCCAGCAGTTTTCTGGCCGAGCAGTACTTC.

This clonotype was found once. The V gene is TRBV6-2 or TRBV6-3, the J gene TRBJ2-4; D is unresolved. The CDR3 covers 15 residues. CDR1 and CDR2 (germline): MNHEY, SVGEGT. Trimming left V 4 bases short and J 0 bases short, with 10 bases between. The CDR3 protein is CASSLIKGAKNIQYF. The CDR3 DNA is TGTGCCAGCAGTTTAATAAAGGGAGCCAAAAACATTCAGTACTTC.

In its sample, this clonotype was seen a few times. The chain is built from TRBV4-3 and TRBJ2-1; TRBD1 or TRBD2 may be the D gene (5 bases each). The CDR3 is 13 amino acids. Per the germline V gene, CDR1 is LGHNA and CDR2 is YSLEER. Trimming shortened V by 0 bases and J by 11 bases, and 11 bases separated the two germline ends. The CDR3 sequence is CASSQDGGFKQFF. The CDR3 DNA sequence: TGCGCCAGCAGCCAAGATGGGGGTTTTAAGCAGTTCTTC.

Many counts were recorded for this clonotype. The chain links TRBV7-3 to TRBJ2-3; 7 bases align to TRBD2. This CDR3 spans 12 amino acids. With V trimmed by 3 bases and J by 12 bases, 6 bases remained unmatched. Germline CDR1 SGHTA, CDR2 FQGTGA. The DNA of the CDR3 is TGTGCCAGCAGCTTTCGGGGGGACTTCCAGTATTTT. It yields the protein CASSFRGDFQYF.

There are many counts of this clonotype. This chain joins TRBV7-2 and TRBJ2-3; possible D gene TRBD1, 6 bases. CDR1 is SGHTA, CDR2 FQGNSA, per germline. V lost 5 bases and J lost 5, with 17 bases in between. The CDR3 length is 15 residues. CDR3 coding DNA: TGTGCCAGCAGCCAAGAGGGGGTGAAAGGAGATACGCAGTATTTT. This encodes CASSQEGVKGDTQYF.

This clonotype was observed many times. The V call is TRBV30, the J call TRBJ2-7; the D call may be TRBD1 or TRBD2 (5 bases each). V dropped 1 base and J dropped 9 bases, with 19 bases sitting between them. CDR3 size: 14 residues. Germline V lookup: CDR1 GTSNPN, CDR2 SVGIG (reference sequence). CDR3 in amino acids: CAWSAIGTALGQYF. DNA for the CDR3: TGTGCCTGGAGTGCAATCGGGACCGCGCTTGGGCAGTACTTC. The full variable domain, completed using reference TRBV30 and TRBJ2-7, is SQTIHQWPATLVQPVGSPLSLECTVEGTSNPNLYWYRQAAGRGLQLLFYSVGIGQISSEVPQNLSASRPQDRQFILSSKKLLLSDSGFYLCAWSAIGTALGQYFGPGTRLTVT.

Only a few counts were recorded for this clonotype. J is TRBJ2-1 and V is TRBV29-1; 7 bases are shared with TRBD1. Germline CDR1 is SQVTM and CDR2 is ANQGSEA. Trimming at V came to 7 bases and at J to 7 bases, leaving 4 bases not matched to a gene. This CDR3 region has 11 residues. This chain's CDR3 is CSGNRGNEQFF. For the CDR3, the DNA is TGCAGCGGTAACAGGGGAAATGAGCAGTTCTTC.

This clonotype showed up many times. The chain has TRBV7-2 and TRBJ2-3; TRBD2 matches 8 bases. Germline V gives CDR1 SGHTA, CDR2 FQGNSA. The CDR3 length is 16 residues. Unmatched junction bases numbered 11, after V lost 1 base and J lost 8 bases. The CDR3 DNA sequence: TGTGCCAGCAGCTTAGGTCGGAACGGGGGGGCCGCTACGCAGTATTTT. Its translation: CASSLGRNGGAATQYF.

The chain is built from TRBV28 and TRBJ1-1, with D hard to call. V was shortened by 2 bases and J by 6 bases, with 7 bases between the two germline ends. Germline V gene data show CDR1 as MDHEN and CDR2 as SYDVKM. The CDR3 loop spans 12 amino acids. CDR3 loop: CASSLGWAEAFF. For the CDR3, the DNA is TGTGCCAGCAGTTTAGGCTGGGCTGAAGCTTTCTTT. Filled out from reference TRBV28 and TRBJ1-1, the complete variable domain reads DVKVTQSSRYLVKRTGEKVFLECVQDMDHENMFWYRQDPGLGLRLIYFSYDVKMKEKGDIPEGYSVSREKKERFSLILESASTNQTSMYLCASSLGWAEAFFGQGTRLTVV.

This clonotype is deemed medium-sized. The rearrangement joins TRBV29-1 to TRBJ2-7; 8 bases match TRBD1. CDR3 length: 13 residues. Trimming cost V 3 bases and J 1 base; bases outside gene matches: 2. CDR1 is SQVTM, CDR2 ANQGSEA, per germline. The CDR3 nucleotides read TGCAGCGTTGAGTGGACAGGGTCCTACGAGCAGTACTTC. Amino acids: CSVEWTGSYEQYF.